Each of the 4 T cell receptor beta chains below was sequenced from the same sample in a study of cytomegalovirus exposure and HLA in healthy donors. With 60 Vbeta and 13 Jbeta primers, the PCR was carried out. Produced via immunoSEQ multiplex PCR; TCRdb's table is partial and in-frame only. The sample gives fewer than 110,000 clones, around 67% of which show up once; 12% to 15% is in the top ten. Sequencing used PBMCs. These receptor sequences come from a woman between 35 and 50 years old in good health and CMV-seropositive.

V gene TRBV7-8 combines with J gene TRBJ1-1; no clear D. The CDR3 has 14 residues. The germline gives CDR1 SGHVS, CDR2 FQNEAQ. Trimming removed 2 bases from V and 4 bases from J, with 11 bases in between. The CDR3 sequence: CASSLNEERTEAFF. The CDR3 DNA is TGTGCCAGCAGCTTAAACGAGGAGCGCACTGAAGCTTTCTTT. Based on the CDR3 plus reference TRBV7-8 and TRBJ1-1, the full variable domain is GAGVSQSPRYKVAKRGQDVALRCDPISGHVSLFWYQQALGQGPEFLTYFQNEAQLDKSGLPSDRFFAERPEGSVSTLKIQRTQQEDSAVYLCASSLNEERTEAFFGQGTRLTVV.

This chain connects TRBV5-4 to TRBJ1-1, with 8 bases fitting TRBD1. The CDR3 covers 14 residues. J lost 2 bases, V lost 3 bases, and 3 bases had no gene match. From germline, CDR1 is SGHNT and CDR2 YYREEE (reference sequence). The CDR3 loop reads CASSSGQDNTEAFF. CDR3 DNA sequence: TGTGCCAGCAGCTCGGGACAGGATAACACTGAAGCTTTCTTT.

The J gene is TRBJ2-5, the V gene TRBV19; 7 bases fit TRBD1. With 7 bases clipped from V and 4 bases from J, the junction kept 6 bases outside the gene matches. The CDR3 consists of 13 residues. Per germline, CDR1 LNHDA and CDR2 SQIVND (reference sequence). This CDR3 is CASNKGTVETQYF. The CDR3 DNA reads TGTGCCAGTAACAAGGGGACAGTAGAGACCCAGTACTTC.

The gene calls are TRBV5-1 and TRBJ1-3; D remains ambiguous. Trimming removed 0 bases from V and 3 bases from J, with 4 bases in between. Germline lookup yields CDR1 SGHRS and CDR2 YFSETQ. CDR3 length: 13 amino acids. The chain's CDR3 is CASSLGGGNTIYF. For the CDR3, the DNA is TGCGCCAGCAGCTTGGGAGGTGGAAACACCATATATTTT.